The rows below give T cell receptor beta chains drawn from one sample of a study of radiotherapy plus CTLA-4 blockade in lung cancer. Some clones are missing from TCRdb's copy, which holds only in-frame ones; the method was immunoSEQ multiplex PCR. Among about 45,000 clones, more than 60% were seen once, and the ten largest hold roughly 20%. The source material was peripheral blood, sampled from a patient treated with radiotherapy plus ipilimumab. These TCRs come from a human donor with non-small cell lung cancer who had a partial response to radiotherapy plus ipilimumab. The CDR3 runs from the conserved cysteine through the conserved F or W. A D gene is named only where the DNA matches it firmly. Clone sizes are given selectively: once, few, many, or a class where the clone is expanded.

TRBJ2-3 | TRBV7-3 | few | 13 | - | CASSKLPTDTQYF | TGTGCCAGCAGCAAACTACCCACAGATACGCAGTATTTT
TRBJ2-1 | TRBV11-3 | - | 15 | TRBD2 | CARSSPGRGDNEQFF | TGTGCCCGCAGCTCTCCTGGGCGGGGGGACAATGAGCAGTTCTTC
TRBJ1-4 | TRBV18 | few | 14 | TRBD1 | CASSPGTGSEKLFF | TGTGCCAGCTCACCTGGGACAGGTAGTGAAAAACTGTTTTTT
TRBJ1-2 | TRBV10-1 | - | 17 | - | CARALHEWQEPNYGYTF | TGCGCCAGGGCCCTCCACGAGTGGCAGGAACCTAACTATGGCTACACCTTC
TRBJ2-3 | TRBV7-8 | - | 17 | TRBD2 | CASTPGLAGGGTDTQYF | TGTGCCAGCACCCCGGGACTAGCGGGAGGAGGGACAGATACGCAGTATTTT
TRBJ1-1 | TRBV19 | - | 15 | TRBD1 | CASSLSDRVPSVAFF | TGTGCCAGTAGTCTCTCCGACAGGGTCCCAAGCGTGGCTTTCTTT
TRBJ1-2 | TRBV6-4 | once | 15 | TRBD1 | CASSEGGTGSPGYTF | TGTGCCAGCAGTGAAGGCGGGACAGGGAGCCCTGGCTACACCTTC
TRBJ2-7 | TRBV6-5 | - | 15 | TRBD1 | CASSYGTGVSYEQYF | TGTGCCAGCAGTTACGGGACAGGGGTCTCCTACGAGCAGTACTTC
TRBJ2-3 | TRBV5-1 | - | 16 | TRBD1 | CASSLGTGGFINTQYF | TGCGCCAGCAGCTTGGGGACAGGGGGCTTTATAAATACGCAGTATTTT
TRBJ2-3 | TRBV7-8 | - | 15 | TRBD2 | CASSPAGGGADTQYF | TGTGCCAGCAGCCCAGCGGGAGGGGGAGCAGATACGCAGTATTTT
TRBJ1-6 | TRBV19 | - | 15 | TRBD1 | CASSISGTENSPLHF | TGTGCCAGTAGTATATCAGGGACAGAGAATTCACCCCTCCACTTT
TRBJ2-1 | TRBV19 | - | 16 | - | CASKTTRATGRNEQFF | TGTGCCAGCAAGACCACCCGGGCGACGGGGAGGAATGAGCAGTTCTTC
TRBJ1-4 | TRBV2 | few | 11 | - | CASRENEKLFF | TGTGCCAGCCGGGAGAATGAAAAACTGTTTTTT
TRBJ2-5 | TRBV6-5 | - | 14 | - | CASSYRRGQETQYF | TGTGCCAGCAGTTACCGCAGGGGACAAGAGACCCAGTACTTC
TRBJ2-5 | TRBV11-2 | - | 15 | - | CASSQLTSVQGVQYF | TGTGCCAGCAGCCAACTGACTAGCGTGCAGGGGGTCCAGTACTTC
TRBJ1-5 | TRBV2 | few | 13 | - | CASSWTGNQPQHF | TGTGCCAGCAGTTGGACAGGCAATCAGCCCCAGCATTTT
TRBJ2-5 | TRBV5-4 | - | 17 | TRBD2 | CATIPGTSGRSGETQYF | TGTGCCACTATACCCGGGACTAGCGGGAGGTCGGGAGAGACCCAGTACTTC
TRBJ1-2 | TRBV21-1 | - | 13 | - | CASTPTGSYGYTF | TGTGCCAGCACCCCGACCGGGTCCTATGGCTACACCTTC
TRBJ1-6 | TRBV7-8 | - | 16 | TRBD1 | CASSLTTLTGESPLHF | TGTGCCAGCAGCTTAACAACCTTGACAGGGGAATCACCCCTCCACTTT
TRBJ2-2 | TRBV4-3 | - | 15 | - | CASSQDQGRARELFF | TGCGCCAGCAGCCAAGATCAGGGCAGGGCGAGGGAGCTGTTTTTT
TRBJ1-2 | TRBV27 | - | 13 | - | CASSLGRAYGYTF | TGTGCCAGCAGTTTGGGCAGGGCCTATGGCTACACCTTC
TRBJ2-3 | TRBV4-1 | - | 17 | TRBD1 | CASSRESRDRFMHTQYF | TGCGCCAGCAGCCGAGAATCCCGGGACAGGTTTATGCATACGCAGTATTTT
TRBJ2-7 | TRBV30 | - | 14 | TRBD2 | CAWSGGGRTHEQYF | TGTGCCTGGAGTGGCGGCGGGAGAACCCACGAGCAGTACTTC
TRBJ2-1 | TRBV9 | - | 15 | TRBD1 | CASSARQGRYNEQFF | TGTGCCAGCAGCGCCAGACAGGGACGCTACAATGAGCAGTTCTTC
TRBJ1-2 | TRBV2 | - | 15 | - | CASSAKQEPNYGYTF | TGTGCCAGCAGTGCGAAGCAGGAACCTAACTATGGCTACACCTTC
TRBJ2-2 | TRBV13 | few | 13 | - | CASSFNSFGELFF | TGTGCCAGCAGCTTCAACAGCTTCGGGGAGCTGTTTTTT
TRBJ2-2 | TRBV19 | - | 15 | TRBD1 | CASSPGTGYTGELFF | TGTGCCAGTAGTCCGGGGACAGGCTACACCGGGGAGCTGTTTTTT
TRBJ1-4 | TRBV19 | few | 14 | - | CASMQASVVEKLFF | TGTGCCAGTATGCAGGCCTCAGTAGTCGAAAAACTGTTTTTT